These 11 T cell receptor beta chains came from one sample sequenced in a study of blood T cells in healthy people across ages. The use of a sample-barcoded 5' primer and a J-beta primer mix characterized a second PCR of roughly 6 to 11 cycles. TCRdb recomputed calls from the 5' RACE reads with MiXCR, one row per CDR3 protein. The profile shows 1.8 million or so distinct CDR3 sequences, 39% of them singletons. The sample consisted of blood. These receptors all come from a human donor in good health.

This clonotype was observed a few times. V usage is TRBV20-1 and J usage is TRBJ2-4; TRBD2 matches 7 bases. The J call may be incorrect, as the DNA end agrees better with TRBJ2-7. The CDR3 covers 15 residues. The germline gives CDR1 DFQATT, CDR2 SNEGSKA (reference sequence). In DNA, the CDR3 is TGCAGTGCTAGAGGGGAGCGGGGCCTCTCCTACGAGCAGTACTTC. This sequence encodes CSARGERGLSYEQYF.

This clonotype was counted between two and nine times. The V gene is TRBV5-5, the J gene TRBJ1-4; TRBD1 agrees at 7 bases. The germline V gene has CDR1 SGHKS and CDR2 YYEKEE (reference sequence). Losses at the gene ends were 4 bases for V and 7 bases for J; bases not matched to a gene: 1. This CDR3 is 12 amino acids long. The CDR3 bases are TGTGCCAGCAGCGGGACAGTTGAAAAACTGTTTTTT. Its translation: CASSGTVEKLFF.

This clonotype showed up just once. The chain combines TRBV7-2 with TRBJ1-1; D possibly corresponds to TRBD1 (6 bases). Trimming cost V 5 bases and J 0 bases, with 13 bases left between them. Germline V CDR1 and CDR2: SGHTA, FQGNSA. This CDR3 spans 15 amino acids. The CDR3 loop reads CASSPGARMNTEAFF. CDR3 nucleotide sequence: TGTGCCAGCAGCCCAGGGGCCCGGATGAACACTGAAGCTTTCTTT.

This chain connects TRBV28 to TRBJ1-4; the match to TRBD1 covers 10 bases. Germline CDR1 reads MDHEN; CDR2 reads SYDVKM. The CDR3 extends over 16 amino acids. With V trimmed by 6 bases and J by 8 bases, 12 bases remained unmatched. The CDR3 here is CASRRQGAVVKEKLFF. In DNA, the CDR3 is TGTGCCAGCAGACGACAGGGGGCGGTGGTAAAGGAAAAACTGTTTTTT.

The chain is built from TRBV7-2 and TRBJ2-3, with 8 bases identical to TRBD2. CDR1 SGHTA and CDR2 FQGNSA come from the germline V gene. This CDR3 has 15 amino acids. The J segment lost 7 bases and the V segment lost 4 bases, leaving 10 bases of the junction unmatched. CDR3 protein: CASSYDGGASHTQYF. The CDR3 region has the DNA TGTGCCAGCAGCTATGACGGGGGGGCCTCTCATACGCAGTATTTT.

This clonotype appeared a few times. The chain recombines TRBV4-2 with TRBJ2-7; the D gene is possibly TRBD2 (6 bases). This CDR3 is built from 15 residues. The V end was cut by 5 bases, the J end by 3 bases, with 17 bases between. Per germline, CDR1 LGHNA and CDR2 YNFKEQ. The CDR3 nucleotides read TGTGCCAGCAGCATGGAGCCGGGGGAGATCTACGAGCAGTACTTC. This gives the protein CASSMEPGEIYEQYF.

This clonotype was observed a handful of times. The chain employs TRBV27 and TRBJ2-7, with a weak D call TRBD1 (6 bases). The V end lost 8 bases, the J end lost 1 base, and 12 bases lay between the germline ends. Germline CDR1 reads MNHEY; CDR2 reads SMNVEV (reference sequence). The CDR3 runs 13 residues. CDR3 residues: CASGEGGSYEQYF. Written as DNA, the CDR3 is TGTGCCAGCGGAGAAGGGGGATCCTACGAGCAGTACTTC.

This sequence joins TRBV24-1 and TRBJ2-1; the D gene is possibly TRBD1 (9 bases). The V end was cut by 3 bases, the J end by 7 bases, with 18 bases between. Germline CDR1 is KGHDR and CDR2 is SFDVKD. This CDR3 region has 16 residues. CDR3 amino acids: CATSDVTGGTRNEQFF. Here the CDR3 DNA reads TGTGCCACCAGTGATGTGACAGGGGGGACTAGAAATGAGCAGTTCTTC.

This CDR3 reads CSVERGAETQYF. The CDR3 DNA sequence: TGCAGCGTTGAAAGAGGGGCGGAGACCCAGTACTTC. The rearrangement joins TRBV29-1 to TRBJ2-5; either TRBD1 or TRBD2 may fit D (5 bases each). Trimming pared 2 bases from V and 5 bases from J, leaving 9 bases between. The CDR3 is made up of 12 amino acids. Germline assignment: CDR1 SQVTM and CDR2 ANQGSEA. Variable domain in full (rest from reference TRBV29-1 and TRBJ2-5): SAVISQKPSRDICQRGTSLTIQCQVDSQVTMMFWYRQQPGQSLTLIATANQGSEATYESGFVIDKFPISRPNLTFSTLTVSNMSPEDSSIYLCSVERGAETQYFGPGTRLLVL.

This clonotype occurred a few times. The rearrangement joins TRBV9 to TRBJ2-3; 15 bases map to TRBD2. The junction had 9 bases not matched to a gene; V was cut back by 4 bases and J by 6 bases. This CDR3 comprises 17 residues. Germline V lookup: CDR1 SGDLS, CDR2 YYNGEE. CDR3 loop: CASSPPTGLAGGDTQYF. The CDR3 DNA sequence: TGTGCCAGCAGCCCTCCCACCGGACTAGCGGGAGGGGATACGCAGTATTTT.

As to this clonotype: The germline gene is not matched at one end of the junction; a read error may be the cause. This chain joins TRBV9 and TRBJ2-7; tentatively, D is TRBD1 or TRBD2 (6 bases each). The V gene's germline CDR1 is SGDLS and CDR2 YYNGEE. The CDR3 has 17 amino acids. CDR3 sequence reads: CASSPDGGGWDTYEHYF. CDR3 coding DNA: TGTGCCAGCAGCCCTGACGGAGGGGGTTGGGACACCTACGAGCACTACTTC.